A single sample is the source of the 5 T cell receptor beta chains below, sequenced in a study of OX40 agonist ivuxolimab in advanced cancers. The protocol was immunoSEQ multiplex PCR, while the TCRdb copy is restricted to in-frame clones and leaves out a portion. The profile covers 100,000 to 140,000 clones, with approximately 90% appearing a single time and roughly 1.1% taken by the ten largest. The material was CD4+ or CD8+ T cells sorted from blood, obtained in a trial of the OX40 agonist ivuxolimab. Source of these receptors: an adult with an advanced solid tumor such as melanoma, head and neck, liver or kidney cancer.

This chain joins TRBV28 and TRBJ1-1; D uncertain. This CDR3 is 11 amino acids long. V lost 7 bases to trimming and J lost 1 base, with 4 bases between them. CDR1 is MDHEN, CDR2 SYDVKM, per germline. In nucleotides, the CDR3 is TGTGCCAGCAATAGGAACACTGAAGCTTTCTTT. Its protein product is CASNRNTEAFF.

In DNA, the CDR3 is TGTGCCAGCAGTTTATCCCTACAGCGTCGAGACAGGGCTAGCACAGATACGCAGTATTTT. Its protein product is CASSLSLQRRDRASTDTQYF. The V and J genes are TRBV27 and TRBJ2-3, with 7 positions matching TRBD1. The CDR3 covers 20 residues. Looked up from germline, CDR1 is MNHEY and CDR2 is SMNVEV (reference sequence). Trimming took 0 bases from V and 0 from J; bases not matched to a gene: 15.

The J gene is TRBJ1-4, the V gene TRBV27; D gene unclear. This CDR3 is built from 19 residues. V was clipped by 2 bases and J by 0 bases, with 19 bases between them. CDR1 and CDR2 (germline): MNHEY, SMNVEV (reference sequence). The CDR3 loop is CASSLGSVQSCATNEKLFF. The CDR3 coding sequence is TGTGCCAGCAGTTTAGGCTCCGTGCAGTCCTGCGCAACTAATGAAAAACTGTTTTTT.

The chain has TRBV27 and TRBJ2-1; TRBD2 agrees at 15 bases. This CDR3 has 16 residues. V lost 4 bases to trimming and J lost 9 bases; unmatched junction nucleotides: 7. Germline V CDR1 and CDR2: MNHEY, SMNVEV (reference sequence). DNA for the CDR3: TGTGCCAGCAGTTCCCGGACTAGCGGGAGGGCCACTGAGCAGTTCTTC. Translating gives CASSSRTSGRATEQFF.

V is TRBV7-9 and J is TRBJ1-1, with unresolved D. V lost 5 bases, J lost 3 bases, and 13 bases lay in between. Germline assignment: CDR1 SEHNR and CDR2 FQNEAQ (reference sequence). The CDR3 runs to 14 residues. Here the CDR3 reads CASSQERRDTEAFF. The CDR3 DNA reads TGTGCCAGCAGCCAAGAGCGAAGGGACACTGAAGCTTTCTTT.